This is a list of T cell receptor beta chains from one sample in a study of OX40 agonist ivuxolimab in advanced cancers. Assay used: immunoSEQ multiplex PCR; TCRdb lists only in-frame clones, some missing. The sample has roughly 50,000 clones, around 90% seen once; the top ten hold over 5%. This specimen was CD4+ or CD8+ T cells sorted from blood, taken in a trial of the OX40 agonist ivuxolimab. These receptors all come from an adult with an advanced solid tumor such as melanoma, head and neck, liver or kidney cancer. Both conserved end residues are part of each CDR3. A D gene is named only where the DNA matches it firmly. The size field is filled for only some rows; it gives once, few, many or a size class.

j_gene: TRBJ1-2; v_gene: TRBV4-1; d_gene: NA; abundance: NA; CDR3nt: TGCGCCAGCAGCCCTTCAGCGTCCGGGAACTATGGCTACACCTTC; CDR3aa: CASSPSASGNYGYTF
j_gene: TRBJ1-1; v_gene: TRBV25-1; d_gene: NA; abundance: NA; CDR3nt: TGTGCCAGCAGACAGAGCGCTGAAGCTTTCTTT; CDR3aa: CASRQSAEAFF
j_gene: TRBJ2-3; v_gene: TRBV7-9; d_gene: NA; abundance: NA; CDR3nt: TGTGCCAGCATATGGGAACAGGGCACAGATACGCAGTATTTT; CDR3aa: CASIWEQGTDTQYF
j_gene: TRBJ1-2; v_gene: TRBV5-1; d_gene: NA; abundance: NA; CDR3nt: TGCGCCAGCAGCTTGGTTTCGGTAAAGGATGGCTACACCTTC; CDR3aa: CASSLVSVKDGYTF
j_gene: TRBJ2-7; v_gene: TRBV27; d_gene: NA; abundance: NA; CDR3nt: TGTGCCAGCAGTGCCATGACTCCGGCTGAGCAGTACTTC; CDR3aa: CASSAMTPAEQYF
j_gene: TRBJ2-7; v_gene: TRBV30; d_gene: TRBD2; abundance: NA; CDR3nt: TGTGCCTGGAGTGTACAGGCCGGACTAGCGGGAGGAGAGCACGAGCAGTACTTC; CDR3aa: CAWSVQAGLAGGEHEQYF
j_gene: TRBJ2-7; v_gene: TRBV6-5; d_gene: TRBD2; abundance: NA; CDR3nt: TGTGCCAGCAGTGGACTAGCGGATACCTACGAGCAGTACTTC; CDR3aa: CASSGLADTYEQYF
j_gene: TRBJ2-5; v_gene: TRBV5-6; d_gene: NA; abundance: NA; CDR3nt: TGTGCCAGCAGCTTGGCCGGGACCTTATATCAAGAGACCCAGTACTTC; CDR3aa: CASSLAGTLYQETQYF
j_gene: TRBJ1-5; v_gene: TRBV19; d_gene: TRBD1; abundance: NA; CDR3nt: TGTGCCAGCCGGATTGGACAGGGGAATCAGCCCCAGCATTTT; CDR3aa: CASRIGQGNQPQHF
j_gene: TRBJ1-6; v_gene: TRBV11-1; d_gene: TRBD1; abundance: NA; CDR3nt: TGTGCCAGCAGCTTCCCGGGACAGGGGACCAATTCACCCCTCCACTTT; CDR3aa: CASSFPGQGTNSPLHF
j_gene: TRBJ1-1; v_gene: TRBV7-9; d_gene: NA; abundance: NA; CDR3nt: TGTGCCAGCAGCTTAGCTGGGGCAGAAAATGAAGCTTTCTTT; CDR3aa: CASSLAGAENEAFF
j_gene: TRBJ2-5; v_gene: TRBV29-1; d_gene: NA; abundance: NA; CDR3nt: TGCAGCGTTGAAGGGTCGGCTATTAAAGAGACCCAGTACTTC; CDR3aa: CSVEGSAIKETQYF
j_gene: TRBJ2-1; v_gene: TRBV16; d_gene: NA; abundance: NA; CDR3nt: TGTGCCAGCAGCCCCCGGACTACCTACAATGAGCAGTTCTTC; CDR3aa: CASSPRTTYNEQFF
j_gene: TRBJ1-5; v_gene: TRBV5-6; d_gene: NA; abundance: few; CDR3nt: TGTGCCAGCAGCTTTTGGGCAGATTCAAGCAATCAGCCCCAGCATTTT; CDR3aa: CASSFWADSSNQPQHF
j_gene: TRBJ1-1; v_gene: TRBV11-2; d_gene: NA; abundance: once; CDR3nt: TGTGCCAGCAGCCCAGGGATCACTGAAGCTTTCTTT; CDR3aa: CASSPGITEAFF
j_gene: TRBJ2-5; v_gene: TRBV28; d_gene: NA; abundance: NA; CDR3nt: TGTGCCAGCAGTTTTTCAGAGACCCAGTACTTC; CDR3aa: CASSFSETQYF
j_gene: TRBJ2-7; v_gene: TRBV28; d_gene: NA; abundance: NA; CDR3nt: TGTGCCAGCAGTTTTAGGCCCTACGAGCAGTACTTC; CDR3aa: CASSFRPYEQYF
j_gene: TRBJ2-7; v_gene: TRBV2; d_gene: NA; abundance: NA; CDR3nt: TGTGCCAGCAGCGGAGTCGAGCAGTACTTC; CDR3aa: CASSGVEQYF
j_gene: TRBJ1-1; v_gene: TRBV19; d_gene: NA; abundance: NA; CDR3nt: TGTGCCAGTAGTATGTTTACAGGGTGGACTGAAGCTTTCTTT; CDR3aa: CASSMFTGWTEAFF
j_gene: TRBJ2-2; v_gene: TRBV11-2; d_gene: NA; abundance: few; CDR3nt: TGTGCCAGCAGTTGGGGAGCCGATACCGGGGAGCTGTTTTTT; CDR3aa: CASSWGADTGELFF
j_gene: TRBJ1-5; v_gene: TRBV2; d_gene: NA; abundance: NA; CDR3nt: TGTGCCAGCAGTCTGGGGCCGGGAGGCAATCAGCCCCAGCATTTT; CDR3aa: CASSLGPGGNQPQHF
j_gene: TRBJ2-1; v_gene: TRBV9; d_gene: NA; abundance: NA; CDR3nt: TGTGCCAGCAGCCCATACTCGGCAGATAACAATGAGCAGTTCTTC; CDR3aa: CASSPYSADNNEQFF
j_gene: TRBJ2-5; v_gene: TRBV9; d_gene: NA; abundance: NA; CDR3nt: TGTGCCAGCAGCGCCCGACTATACGAGACCCAGTACTTC; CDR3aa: CASSARLYETQYF
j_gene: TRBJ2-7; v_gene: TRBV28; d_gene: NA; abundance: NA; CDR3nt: TGTGCCAGCAGCCCCCCAGGAACCCCCTACGAGCAGTACTTC; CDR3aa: CASSPPGTPYEQYF